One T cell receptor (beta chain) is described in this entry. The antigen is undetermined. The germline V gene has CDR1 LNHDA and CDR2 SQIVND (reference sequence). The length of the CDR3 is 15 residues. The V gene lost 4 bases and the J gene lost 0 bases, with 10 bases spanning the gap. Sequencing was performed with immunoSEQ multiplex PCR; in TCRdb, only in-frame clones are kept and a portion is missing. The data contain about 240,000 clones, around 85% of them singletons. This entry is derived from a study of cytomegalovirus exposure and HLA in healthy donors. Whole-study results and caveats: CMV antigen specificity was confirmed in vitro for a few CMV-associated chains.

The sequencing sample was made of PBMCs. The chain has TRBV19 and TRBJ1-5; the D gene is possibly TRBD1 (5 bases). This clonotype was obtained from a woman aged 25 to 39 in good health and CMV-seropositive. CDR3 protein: CASSTRQNSNQPQHF. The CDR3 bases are TGTGCCAGTAGTACCCGACAGAATAGCAATCAGCCCCAGCATTTT.